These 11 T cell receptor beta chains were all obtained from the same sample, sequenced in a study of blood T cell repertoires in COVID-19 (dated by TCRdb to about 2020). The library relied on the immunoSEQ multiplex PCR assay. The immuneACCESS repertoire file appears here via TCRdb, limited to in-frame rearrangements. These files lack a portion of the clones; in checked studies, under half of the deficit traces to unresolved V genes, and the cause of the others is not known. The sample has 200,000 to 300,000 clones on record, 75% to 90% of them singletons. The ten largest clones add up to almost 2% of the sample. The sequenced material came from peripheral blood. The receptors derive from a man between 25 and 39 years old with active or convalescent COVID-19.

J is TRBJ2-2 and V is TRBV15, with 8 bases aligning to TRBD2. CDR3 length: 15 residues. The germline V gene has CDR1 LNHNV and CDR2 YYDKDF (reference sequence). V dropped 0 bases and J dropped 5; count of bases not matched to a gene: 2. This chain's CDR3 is CATSRDGGGTGELFF. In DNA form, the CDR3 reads TGTGCCACCAGCAGAGACGGCGGGGGGACCGGGGAGCTGTTTTTT.

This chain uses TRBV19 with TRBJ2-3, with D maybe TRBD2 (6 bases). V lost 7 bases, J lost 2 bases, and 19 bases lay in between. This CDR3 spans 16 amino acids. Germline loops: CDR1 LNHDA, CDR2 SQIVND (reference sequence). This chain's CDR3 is CASTKRAGTFTDTQYF. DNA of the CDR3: TGTGCCAGTACCAAACGGGCGGGGACGTTCACAGATACGCAGTATTTT.

CDR3 sequence (DNA): TGTGCCAGCAGCTCGATGCACAGGGGAGCGAATTCACCCCTCCACTTT. It encodes CASSSMHRGANSPLHF. The rearrangement links TRBV3-1 (or the pseudogene TRBV3-2) to TRBJ1-6, with 7 bases lining up with TRBD1. There are 16 residues in the CDR3. J lost 7 bases, V lost 5 bases, and 11 bases had no gene match. Germline CDR1 LGHDT, CDR2 YNNKEL (reference sequence).

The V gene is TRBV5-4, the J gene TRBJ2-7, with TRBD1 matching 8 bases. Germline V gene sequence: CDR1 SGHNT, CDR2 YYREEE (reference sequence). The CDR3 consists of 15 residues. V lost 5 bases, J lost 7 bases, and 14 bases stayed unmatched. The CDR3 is CASSPGDRNTGEQYF. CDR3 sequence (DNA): TGTGCCAGCAGTCCAGGGGACAGGAACACGGGGGAGCAGTACTTC.

CDR3 protein: CASSQRLAGSSEQETQYF. CDR3 DNA sequence: TGCGCCAGCAGCCAAAGACTAGCGGGGTCGTCGGAGCAAGAGACCCAGTACTTC. The chain recombines TRBV4-1 with TRBJ2-5, with 11 bases identical to TRBD2. V shed 2 bases, J shed 2 bases, and the junction held 10 bases outside the gene matches. This CDR3 comprises 18 residues. Germline V CDR1 and CDR2: MGHRA, YSYEKL.

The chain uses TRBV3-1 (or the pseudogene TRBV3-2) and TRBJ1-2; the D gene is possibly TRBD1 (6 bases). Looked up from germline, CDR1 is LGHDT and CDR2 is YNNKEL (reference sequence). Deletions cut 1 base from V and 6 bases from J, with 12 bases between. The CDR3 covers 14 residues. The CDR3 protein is CASSQVSQGHGYTF. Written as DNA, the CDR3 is TGTGCCAGCAGCCAAGTCTCACAGGGTCATGGCTACACCTTC.

CDR3 in amino acids: CAWTEMNTEAFF. The CDR3 bases are TGTGCCTGGACCGAGATGAACACTGAAGCTTTCTTT. The genes are TRBV30 and TRBJ1-1; D ambiguous. Germline lookup yields CDR1 GTSNPN and CDR2 SVGIG (reference sequence). Trimming cost V 4 bases and J 0 bases, with 6 bases left between them. The CDR3 extends over 12 amino acids.

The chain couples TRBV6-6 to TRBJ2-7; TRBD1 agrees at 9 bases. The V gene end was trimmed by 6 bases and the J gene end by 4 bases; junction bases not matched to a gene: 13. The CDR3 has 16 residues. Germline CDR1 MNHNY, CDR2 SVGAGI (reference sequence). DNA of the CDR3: TGTGCCAGCAGATCCTTACGACAGGGGGGGTTGTACGAGCAGTACTTC. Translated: CASRSLRQGGLYEQYF.

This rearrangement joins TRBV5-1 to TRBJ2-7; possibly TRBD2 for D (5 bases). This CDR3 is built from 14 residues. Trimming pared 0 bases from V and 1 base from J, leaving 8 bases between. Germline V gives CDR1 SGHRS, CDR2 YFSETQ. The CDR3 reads CASSLGPGSYEQYF. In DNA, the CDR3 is TGCGCCAGCAGCTTGGGGCCGGGGTCCTACGAGCAGTACTTC.

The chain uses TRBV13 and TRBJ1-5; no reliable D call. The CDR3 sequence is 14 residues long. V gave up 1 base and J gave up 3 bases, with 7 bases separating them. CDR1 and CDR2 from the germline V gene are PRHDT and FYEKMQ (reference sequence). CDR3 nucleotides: TGTGCCAGCAGCTTAGCAGGTTACAATCAGCCCCAGCATTTT. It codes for CASSLAGYNQPQHF.

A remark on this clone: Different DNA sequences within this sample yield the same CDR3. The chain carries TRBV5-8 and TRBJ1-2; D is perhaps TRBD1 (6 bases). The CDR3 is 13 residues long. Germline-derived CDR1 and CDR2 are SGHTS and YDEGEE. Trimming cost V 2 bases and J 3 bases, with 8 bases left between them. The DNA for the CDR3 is TGTGCCAGCAGCTTAGGACAGTACTATGGCTACACCTTC. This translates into CASSLGQYYGYTF.